Listed here are 16 T cell receptor beta chains from one sample, sequenced in a study of T cell repertoires in cytomegalovirus infection. Via MiXCR, TCRdb re-called the reads, giving one row per CDR3 protein. The sample comprises around 270,000 distinct CDR3 sequences, 9.1% of which are singletons, and about 16% rests with the top ten. The material sequenced was PBMCs. Receptors originate from a human donor in good health (CMV status not recorded). Some clones in this sample may be carry-over from other donors' samples.

In this sample, this clonotype turned up a few times. The V call is TRBV6-2 or TRBV6-3, the J call TRBJ2-7, with a weak D call TRBD2 (6 bases). Trimming pared 2 bases from V and 3 bases from J, leaving 8 bases between. CDR3 size: 13 residues. The germline V gene has CDR1 MNHEY and CDR2 SVGEGT. The CDR3 region has the DNA TGTGCCAGCAGTTACGCGGGGATCTACGAGCAGTACTTC. Translated, it gives CASSYAGIYEQYF.

This clonotype was counted many times. This sequence joins TRBV4-3 and TRBJ2-4; 10 bases match TRBD2. CDR1 and CDR2 from the germline V gene are LGHNA and YSLEER. The V gene end was trimmed by 1 base and the J gene end by 3 bases; junction bases not matched to a gene: 6. The CDR3 spans 17 residues. As DNA, the CDR3 is TGCGCCAGCAGCCAAGGGCTAGCGGGAGCCGACAAAAACATTCAGTACTTC. Translating gives CASSQGLAGADKNIQYF.

This clonotype was observed a handful of times. The chain links TRBV7-9 to TRBJ2-3; 7 bases agree with TRBD2. CDR1 SEHNR and CDR2 FQNEAQ come from the germline V gene (reference sequence). The length of the CDR3 is 15 residues. J gave up 1 base and V 4 bases, and 5 bases lay outside the gene matches. CDR3 in DNA: TGTGCCAGCAGCTCCTTCCGGGGGGGCACAGATACGCAGTATTTT. It encodes CASSSFRGGTDTQYF.

This clonotype was counted many times. CDR3 sequence (DNA): TGCGCCAGCAGCTTGGTCCCGGGCAGGGGAGAATACGAGCAGTACTTC. It is translated as CASSLVPGRGEYEQYF. The rearrangement links TRBV5-1 to TRBJ2-7, with D possibly matching TRBD1 (6 bases). V shed 0 bases and J shed 4 bases, with 17 bases lying between them. CDR1 and CDR2 (germline): SGHRS, YFSETQ. The CDR3 contains 16 residues. Full variable domain (outside the CDR3, taken from reference TRBV5-1 and TRBJ2-7): KAGVTQTPRYLIKTRGQQVTLSCSPISGHRSVSWYQQTPGQGLQFLFEYFSETQRNKGNFPGRFSGRQFSNSRSEMNVSTLELGDSALYLCASSLVPGRGEYEQYFGPGTRLTVT.

This clonotype has at least ten counts. The chain uses TRBV7-9 and TRBJ1-2, with TRBD1 matching 7 bases. CDR3 length: 14 amino acids. V gave up 1 base and J gave up 7 bases; unmatched junction bases: 6. Germline lookup yields CDR1 SEHNR and CDR2 FQNEAQ (reference sequence). The CDR3 region has the DNA TGTGCCAGCAGCTTAGAGGGGGCTCTCGGTGGCTACACCTTC. This gives the protein CASSLEGALGGYTF. Supplemented by reference TRBV7-9 and TRBJ1-2, the full variable domain reads DTGVSQNPRHKITKRGQNVTFRCDPISEHNRLYWYRQTLGQGPEFLTYFQNEAQLEKSRLLSDRFSAERPKGSFSTLEIQRTEQGDSAMYLCASSLEGALGGYTFGSGTRLTVV.

This chain joins TRBV7-2 and TRBJ2-5, with TRBD2 matching 12 bases. In germline, CDR1 is SGHTA, CDR2 FQGNSA. This CDR3 contains 18 residues. Losses at the gene ends were 2 bases for V and 5 bases for J; bases not matched to a gene: 12. The CDR3 DNA sequence: TGTGCCAGCAGCTTAAGACCGCTAGCGGGAGGGAATGGGGAGACCCAGTACTTC. It is translated as CASSLRPLAGGNGETQYF.

V and J are TRBV28 and TRBJ2-3, with 10 bases identical to TRBD2. With 5 bases clipped from V and 3 bases from J, the junction kept 8 bases outside the gene matches. This CDR3 has 16 residues. From germline, CDR1 is MDHEN and CDR2 SYDVKM. The CDR3 region has the DNA TGTGCCAGCAGTCTCCCGGGACTAGCGCCTACAGATACGCAGTATTTT. Translation: CASSLPGLAPTDTQYF.

This chain uses TRBV28 with TRBJ2-1; 12 bases map to TRBD2. Per the germline V gene, CDR1 is MDHEN and CDR2 is SYDVKM. Losses at the gene ends were 6 bases for V and 1 base for J; bases not matched to a gene: 10. This CDR3 is 18 amino acids long. The CDR3, as DNA: TGTGCCAGCAGGCCGACAATTGGGACTAGCGGGTCCTACAATGAGCAGTTCTTC. Its protein is CASRPTIGTSGSYNEQFF.

The CDR3 DNA sequence: TGTGCCAGCAGCTTAGCTGGGACAGGGATCTACAATGAGCAGTTCTTC. This encodes CASSLAGTGIYNEQFF. V and J are TRBV7-9 and TRBJ2-1; TRBD1 matches at 9 bases. V lost 0 bases and J lost 3; bases outside the gene matches: 3. Germline values: CDR1 SEHNR, CDR2 FQNEAQ (reference sequence). The CDR3 has 16 amino acids.

A remark on this clonotype: Since a much larger clone is just one base distant, this may be a read error. The chain employs TRBV7-2 and TRBJ1-1, with TRBD1 matching 7 bases. The CDR3 contains 12 residues. Germline lookup yields CDR1 SGHTA and CDR2 FQGNSA. The CDR3 DNA is TGTGCCAGCAGACCACAGGGGACTGATGCTTTCTTT. Its translation is CASRPQGTDAFF. The complete variable domain, with remaining parts taken from reference TRBV7-2 and TRBJ1-1, reads GAGVSQSPSNKVTEKGKDVELRCDPISGHTALYWYRQSLGQGLEFLIYFQGNSAPDKSGLPSDRFSAERTGGSVSTLTIQRTQQEDSAVYLCASRPQGTDAFFGQGTRLTVV.

In the case of this clonotype: This could be a read error, since a much larger clone is one nucleotide away. The chain employs TRBV7-2 and TRBJ1-3; D remains ambiguous. CDR3 size: 16 residues. CDR1 is SGHTA, CDR2 FQGNSA, per germline. The DNA for the CDR3 is TGTGCCAGCAGCTTAGTAGGCGGGAGCTCTGGAAACTCCATATATTTT. Its protein is CASSLVGGSSGNSIYF.

A few counts support this clonotype. The chain joins TRBV20-1 to TRBJ2-1; 13 bases are shared with TRBD2. This CDR3 comprises 17 residues. The J segment lost 8 bases and the V segment lost 0 bases, leaving 10 bases of the junction unmatched. CDR1 is DFQATT, CDR2 SNEGSKA, per germline (reference sequence). CDR3 coding DNA: TGCAGTGCTAGAGATCCTTCGGGACTAGCGGGGTTAGATGAGCAGTTCTTC. Its protein product is CSARDPSGLAGLDEQFF.

The sample holds a few counts of this clonotype. This chain joins TRBV7-2 and TRBJ2-7; unclear D gene. CDR3 length: 11 amino acids. Germline loops: CDR1 SGHTA, CDR2 FQGNSA. V was trimmed by 5 bases and J by 5 bases, leaving 7 bases between them. This chain's CDR3 is CASSHIHEQYF. The CDR3, as DNA: TGTGCCAGCAGCCACATCCACGAGCAGTACTTC.

This clonotype was detected many times. The V gene is TRBV6-2 or TRBV6-3, the J gene TRBJ2-2, with TRBD2 identical over 10 bases. Germline trimming cut 4 bases from V and 4 bases from J; bases unmatched to any gene: 3. CDR3 length equals 15 residues. Germline CDR1 MNHEY, CDR2 SVGEGT. The CDR3 protein is CASSFLAGVTGELFF. CDR3 DNA: TGTGCCAGCAGTTTTCTAGCGGGGGTCACCGGGGAGCTGTTTTTT.

This clonotype was picked up many times. CDR3 sequence: CASSVRTRNTEAFF. The CDR3 nucleotides read TGTGCCAGCAGCGTCCGGACAAGGAACACTGAAGCTTTCTTT. The chain employs TRBV7-2 and TRBJ1-1; D possibly corresponds to TRBD1 (5 bases). The CDR3 is made up of 14 amino acids. Germline V gene data show CDR1 as SGHTA and CDR2 as FQGNSA. Trimming removed 5 bases from V and 1 base from J, with 11 bases in between.

This clonotype occurred many times. V and J are TRBV6-6 and TRBJ1-2; D unresolved. CDR3 length equals 13 residues. CDR1 is MNHNY, CDR2 SVGAGI, per germline (reference sequence). Deletions cut 6 bases from V and 8 bases from J, with 16 bases between. Written as DNA, the CDR3 is TGTGCCAGCAGGGGGAACAACGACTCGGGCTACACCTTC. It encodes CASRGNNDSGYTF.